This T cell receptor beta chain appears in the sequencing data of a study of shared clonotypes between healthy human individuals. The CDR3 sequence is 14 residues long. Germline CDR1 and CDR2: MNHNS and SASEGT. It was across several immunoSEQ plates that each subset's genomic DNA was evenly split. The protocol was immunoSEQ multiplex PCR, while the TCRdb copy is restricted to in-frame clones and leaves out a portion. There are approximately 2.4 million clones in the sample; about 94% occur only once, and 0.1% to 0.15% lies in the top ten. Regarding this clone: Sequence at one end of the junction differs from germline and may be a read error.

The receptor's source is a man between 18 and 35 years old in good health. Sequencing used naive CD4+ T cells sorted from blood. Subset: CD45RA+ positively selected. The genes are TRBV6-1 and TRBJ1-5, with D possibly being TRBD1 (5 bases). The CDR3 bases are TGTGCCACCAGTCCCGACAGTAGCAATCAGCCCCAGCATTTT. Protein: CATSPDSSNQPQHF.